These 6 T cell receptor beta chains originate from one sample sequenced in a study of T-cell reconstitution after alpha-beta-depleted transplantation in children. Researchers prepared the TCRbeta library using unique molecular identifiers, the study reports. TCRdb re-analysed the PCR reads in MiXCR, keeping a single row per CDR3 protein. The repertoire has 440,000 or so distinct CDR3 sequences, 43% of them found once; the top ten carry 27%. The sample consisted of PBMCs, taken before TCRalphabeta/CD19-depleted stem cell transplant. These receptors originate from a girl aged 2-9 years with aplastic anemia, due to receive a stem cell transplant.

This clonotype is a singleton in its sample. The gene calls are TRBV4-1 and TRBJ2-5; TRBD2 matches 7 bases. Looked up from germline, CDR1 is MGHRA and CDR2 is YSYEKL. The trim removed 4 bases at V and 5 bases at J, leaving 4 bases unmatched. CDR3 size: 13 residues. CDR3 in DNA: TGCGCCAGCAGCCGGGACTATGAGGAGACCCAGTACTTC. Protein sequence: CASSRDYEETQYF.

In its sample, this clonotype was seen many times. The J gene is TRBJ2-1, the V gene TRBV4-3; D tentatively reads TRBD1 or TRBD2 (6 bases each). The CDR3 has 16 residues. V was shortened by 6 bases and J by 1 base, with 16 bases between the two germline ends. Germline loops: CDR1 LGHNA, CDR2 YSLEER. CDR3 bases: TGCGCCAGCAGTCAAACTAGAGGGGGGTCCTACAATGAGCAGTTCTTC. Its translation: CASSQTRGGSYNEQFF.

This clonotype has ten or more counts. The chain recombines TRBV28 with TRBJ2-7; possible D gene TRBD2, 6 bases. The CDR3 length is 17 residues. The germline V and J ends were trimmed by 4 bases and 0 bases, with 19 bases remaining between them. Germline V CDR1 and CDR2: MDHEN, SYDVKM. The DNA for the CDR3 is TGTGCCAGCAGTTCCCCCCGACGGCACGGGAGCTCCTACGAGCAGTACTTC. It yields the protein CASSSPRRHGSSYEQYF.

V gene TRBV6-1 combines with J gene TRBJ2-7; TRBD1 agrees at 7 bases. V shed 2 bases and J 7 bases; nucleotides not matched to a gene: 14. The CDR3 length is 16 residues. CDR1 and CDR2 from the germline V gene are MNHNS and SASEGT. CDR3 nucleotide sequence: TGTGCCAGCAGTGAAACAGGGGCGAGAAGAGACCAGGAGCAGTACTTC. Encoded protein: CASSETGARRDQEQYF.

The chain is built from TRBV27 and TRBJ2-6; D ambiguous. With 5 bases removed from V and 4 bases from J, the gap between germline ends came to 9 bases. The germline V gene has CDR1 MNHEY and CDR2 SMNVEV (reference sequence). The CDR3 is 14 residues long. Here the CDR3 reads CASSPLAGANVLTF. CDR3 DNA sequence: TGTGCCAGCAGTCCCTTAGCCGGGGCCAACGTCCTGACTTTC. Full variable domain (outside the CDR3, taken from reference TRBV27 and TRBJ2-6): EAQVTQNPRYLITVTGKKLTVTCSQNMNHEYMSWYRQDPGLGLRQIYYSMNVEVTDKGDVPEGYKVSRKEKRNFPLILESPSPNQTSLYFCASSPLAGANVLTFGAGSRLTVL.

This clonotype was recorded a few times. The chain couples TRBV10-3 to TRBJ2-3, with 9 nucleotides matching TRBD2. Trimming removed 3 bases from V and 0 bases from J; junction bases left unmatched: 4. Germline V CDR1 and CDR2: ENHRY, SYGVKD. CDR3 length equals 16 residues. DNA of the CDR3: TGTGCCATCAGTGAAGGGGCGGGAGGGAGCACAGATACGCAGTATTTT. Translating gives CAISEGAGGSTDTQYF.